This T cell receptor (beta chain) was identified in a study of beta chain features in type 1 diabetes. Sequencing targeted expressed TCRB transcripts, as all isolated RNA had been reverse transcribed. Survey-depth immunoSEQ sequencing was used for stem cell-like memory T cells. Clones were sequenced by immunoSEQ multiplex PCR, and TCRdb holds only the in-frame ones, with some missing. Of under 20,000 clones in the sample, roughly 70% are singletons; the top ten hold about 0.77%. Findings and limits, study-wide: Insertions at VDJ junctions were less frequent in type 1 diabetes patients. These patients also deleted more nucleotides at the same junctions. Type 1 diabetes patients showed a moderate but significant shortening of TCRB CDR3s in all four CD4+ subsets. Equally in patients and controls, shorter templates might have been favored by PCR. In comparison with healthy donors, patients had naive, central memory and Treg TCRB repertoires that appeared more similar.

There are a few counts of this clone. Its specificity is not known. V was pared by 2 bases and J by 4 bases, with 9 bases between. The CDR3 consists of 14 residues. The germline CDR1 and CDR2 sequences are SNHLY and FYNNEI. The chain uses TRBV2 and TRBJ1-5, with D unclear. The sequence came from a man aged 25-45 years with type 1 diabetes. The sample was stem cell memory CD4+ T cells from blood. As DNA, the CDR3 is TGTGCCAGCAGTGAAACACGGGTTAATCAGCCCCAGCATTTT. Protein sequence: CASSETRVNQPQHF.